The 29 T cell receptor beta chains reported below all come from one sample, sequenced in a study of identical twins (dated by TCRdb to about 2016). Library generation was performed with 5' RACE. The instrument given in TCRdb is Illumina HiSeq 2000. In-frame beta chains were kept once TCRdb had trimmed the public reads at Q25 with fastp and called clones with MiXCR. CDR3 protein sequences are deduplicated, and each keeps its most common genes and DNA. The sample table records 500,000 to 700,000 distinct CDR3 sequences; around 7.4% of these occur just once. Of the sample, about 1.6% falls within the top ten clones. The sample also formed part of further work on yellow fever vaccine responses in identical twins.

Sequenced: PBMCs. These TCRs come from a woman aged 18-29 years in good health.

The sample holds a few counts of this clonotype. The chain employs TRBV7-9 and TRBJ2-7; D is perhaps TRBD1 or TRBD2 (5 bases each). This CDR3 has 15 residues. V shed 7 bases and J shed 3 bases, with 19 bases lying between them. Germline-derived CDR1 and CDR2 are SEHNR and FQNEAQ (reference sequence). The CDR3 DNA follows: TGTGCCAGCACCGGAGACAGTGTACGGGACTACGAGCAGTACGTC. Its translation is CASTGDSVRDYEQYV.

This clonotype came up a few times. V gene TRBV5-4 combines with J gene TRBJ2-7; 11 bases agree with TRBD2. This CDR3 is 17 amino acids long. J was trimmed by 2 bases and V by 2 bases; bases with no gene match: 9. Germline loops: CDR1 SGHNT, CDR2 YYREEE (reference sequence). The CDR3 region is CASSFVASGRYTYEQYF. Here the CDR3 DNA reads TGTGCCAGCAGCTTTGTGGCTAGCGGGAGGTATACCTACGAGCAGTACTTC.

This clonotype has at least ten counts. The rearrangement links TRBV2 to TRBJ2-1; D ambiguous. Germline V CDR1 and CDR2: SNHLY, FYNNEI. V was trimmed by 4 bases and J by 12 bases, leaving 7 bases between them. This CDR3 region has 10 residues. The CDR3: CASSVQSQFF. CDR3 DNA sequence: TGTGCCAGCAGTGTTCAATCGCAGTTCTTC.

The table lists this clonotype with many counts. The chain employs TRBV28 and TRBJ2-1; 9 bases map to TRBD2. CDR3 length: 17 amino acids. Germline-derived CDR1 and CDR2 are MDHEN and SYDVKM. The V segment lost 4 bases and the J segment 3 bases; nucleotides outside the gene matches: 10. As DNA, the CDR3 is TGTGCCAGCAGTTCGCCACCCCTAGCGGGGTACTACAATGAGCAGTTCTTC. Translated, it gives CASSSPPLAGYYNEQFF.

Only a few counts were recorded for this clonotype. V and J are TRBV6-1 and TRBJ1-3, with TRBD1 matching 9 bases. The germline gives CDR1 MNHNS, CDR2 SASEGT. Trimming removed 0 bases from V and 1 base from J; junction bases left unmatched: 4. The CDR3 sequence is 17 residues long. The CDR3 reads CASSEAGTGSSGNTIYF. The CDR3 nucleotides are TGTGCCAGCAGTGAAGCTGGGACAGGGAGTTCTGGAAACACCATATATTTT.

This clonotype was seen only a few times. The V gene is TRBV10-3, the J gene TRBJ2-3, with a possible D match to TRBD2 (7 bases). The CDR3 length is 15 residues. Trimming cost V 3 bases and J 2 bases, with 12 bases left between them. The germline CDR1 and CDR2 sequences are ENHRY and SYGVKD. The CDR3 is CAISESGGHTDTQYF. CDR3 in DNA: TGTGCCATCAGTGAATCGGGGGGACACACAGATACGCAGTATTTT.

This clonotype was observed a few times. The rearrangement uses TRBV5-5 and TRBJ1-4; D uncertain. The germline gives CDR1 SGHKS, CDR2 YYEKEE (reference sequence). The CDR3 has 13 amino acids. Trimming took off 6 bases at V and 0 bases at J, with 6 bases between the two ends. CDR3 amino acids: CASTFSTNEKLFF. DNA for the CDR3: TGTGCCAGCACCTTTTCAACTAATGAAAAACTGTTTTTT.

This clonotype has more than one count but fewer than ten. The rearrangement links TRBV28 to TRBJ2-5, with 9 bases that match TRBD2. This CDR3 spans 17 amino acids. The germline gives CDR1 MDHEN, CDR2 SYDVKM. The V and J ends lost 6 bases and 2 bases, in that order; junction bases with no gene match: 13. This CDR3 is CASSTLRIAGDQETQYF. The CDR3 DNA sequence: TGTGCCAGCAGCACCTTGCGGATAGCGGGGGATCAAGAGACCCAGTACTTC.

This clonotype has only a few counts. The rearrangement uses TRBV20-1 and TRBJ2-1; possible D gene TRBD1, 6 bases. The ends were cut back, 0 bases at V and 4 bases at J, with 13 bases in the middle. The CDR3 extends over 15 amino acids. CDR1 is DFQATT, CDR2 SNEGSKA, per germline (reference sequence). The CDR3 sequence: CSARDVRTDYNEQFF. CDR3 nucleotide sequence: TGCAGTGCTAGAGATGTTAGGACAGATTACAATGAGCAGTTCTTC.

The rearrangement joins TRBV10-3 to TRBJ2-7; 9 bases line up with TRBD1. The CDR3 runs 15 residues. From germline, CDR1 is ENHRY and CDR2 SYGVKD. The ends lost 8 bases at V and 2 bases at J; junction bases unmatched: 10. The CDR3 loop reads CAIGRDREDPYEQYF. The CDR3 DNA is TGTGCCATCGGCCGGGACAGGGAGGACCCCTACGAGCAGTACTTC.

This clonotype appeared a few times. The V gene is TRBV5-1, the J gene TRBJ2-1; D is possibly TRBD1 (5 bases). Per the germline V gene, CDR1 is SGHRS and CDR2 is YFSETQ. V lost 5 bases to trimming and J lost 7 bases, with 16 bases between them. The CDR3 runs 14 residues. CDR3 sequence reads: CASRASGGANEQFF. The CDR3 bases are TGCGCCAGCAGAGCCAGTGGTGGGGCTAATGAGCAGTTCTTC.

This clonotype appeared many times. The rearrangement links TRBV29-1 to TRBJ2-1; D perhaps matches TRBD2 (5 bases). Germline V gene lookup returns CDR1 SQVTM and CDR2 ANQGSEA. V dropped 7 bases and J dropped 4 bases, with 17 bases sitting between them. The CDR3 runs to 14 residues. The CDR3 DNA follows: TGCAGCGCACGGGGTGGGATGGCATACAATGAGCAGTTCTTC. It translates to CSARGGMAYNEQFF.

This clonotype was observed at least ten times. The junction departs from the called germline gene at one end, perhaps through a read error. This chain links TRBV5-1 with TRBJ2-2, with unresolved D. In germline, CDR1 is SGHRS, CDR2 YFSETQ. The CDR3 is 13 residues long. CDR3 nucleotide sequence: TGTGCCAGCAGCTTCGGGAACACCGGGGAGCTGTTTTTT. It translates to CASSFGNTGELFF. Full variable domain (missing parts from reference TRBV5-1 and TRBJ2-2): KAGVTQTPRYLIKTRGQQVTLSCSPISGHRSVSWYQQTPGQGLQFLFEYFSETQRNKGNFPGRFSGRQFSNSRSEMNVSTLELGDSALYLCASSFGNTGELFFGEGSRLTVL.

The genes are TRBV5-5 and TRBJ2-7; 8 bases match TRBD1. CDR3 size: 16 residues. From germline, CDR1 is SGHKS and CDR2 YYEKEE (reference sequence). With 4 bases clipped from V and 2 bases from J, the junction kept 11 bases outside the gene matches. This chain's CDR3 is CASSAKSGTGPYEQYF. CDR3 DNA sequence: TGTGCCAGCAGCGCAAAATCCGGGACAGGCCCCTACGAGCAGTACTTC.

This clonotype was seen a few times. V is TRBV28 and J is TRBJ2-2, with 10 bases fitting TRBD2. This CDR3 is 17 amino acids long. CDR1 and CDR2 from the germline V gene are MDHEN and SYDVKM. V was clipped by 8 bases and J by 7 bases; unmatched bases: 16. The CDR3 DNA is TGTGCCAGCCGCGTCCCCAGCGGGGGGGCCAGGGACGGGGAGCTGTTTTTT. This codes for CASRVPSGGARDGELFF.

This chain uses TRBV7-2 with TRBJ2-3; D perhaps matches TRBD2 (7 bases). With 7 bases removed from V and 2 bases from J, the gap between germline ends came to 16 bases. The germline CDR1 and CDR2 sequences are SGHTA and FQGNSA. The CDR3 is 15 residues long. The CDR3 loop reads CASTLRGGATDTQYF. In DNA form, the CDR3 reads TGTGCCAGCACCCTGAGGGGGGGGGCCACAGATACGCAGTATTTT.

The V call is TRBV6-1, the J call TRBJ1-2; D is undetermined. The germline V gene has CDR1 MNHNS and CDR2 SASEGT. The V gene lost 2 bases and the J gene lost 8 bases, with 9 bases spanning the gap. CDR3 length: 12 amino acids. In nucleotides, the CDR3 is TGTGCCAGCAGTGAATTGGACCGGGGCTACACCTTC. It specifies CASSELDRGYTF.

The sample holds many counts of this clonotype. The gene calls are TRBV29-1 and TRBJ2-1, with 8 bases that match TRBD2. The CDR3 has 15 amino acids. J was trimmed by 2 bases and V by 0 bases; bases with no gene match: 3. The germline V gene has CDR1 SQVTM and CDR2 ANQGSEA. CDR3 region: CSVEDRGRTYNEQFF. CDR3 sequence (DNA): TGCAGCGTTGAAGATCGCGGGAGGACCTACAATGAGCAGTTCTTC.

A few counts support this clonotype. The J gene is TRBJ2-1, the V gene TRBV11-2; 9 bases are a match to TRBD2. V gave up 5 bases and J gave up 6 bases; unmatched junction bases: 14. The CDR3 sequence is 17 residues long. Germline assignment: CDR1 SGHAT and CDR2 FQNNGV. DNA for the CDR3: TGTGCCAGCAGCCTCAAAGGGGCGGGGGGGCCTACCAATGAGCAGTTCTTC. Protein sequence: CASSLKGAGGPTNEQFF.

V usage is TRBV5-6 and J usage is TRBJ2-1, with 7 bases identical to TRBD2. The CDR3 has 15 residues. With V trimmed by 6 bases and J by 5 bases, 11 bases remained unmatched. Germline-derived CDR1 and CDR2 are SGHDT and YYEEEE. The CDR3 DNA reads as TGTGCCAGCACCCAAAGGCTAGCGGAAGACAATGAGCAGTTCTTC. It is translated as CASTQRLAEDNEQFF.

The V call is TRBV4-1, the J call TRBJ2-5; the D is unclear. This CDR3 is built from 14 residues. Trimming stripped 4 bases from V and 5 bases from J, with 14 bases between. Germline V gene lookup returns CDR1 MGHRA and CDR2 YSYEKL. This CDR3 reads CASSPQPSYETQYF. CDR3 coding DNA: TGCGCCAGCAGCCCCCAACCCTCATACGAGACCCAGTACTTC.

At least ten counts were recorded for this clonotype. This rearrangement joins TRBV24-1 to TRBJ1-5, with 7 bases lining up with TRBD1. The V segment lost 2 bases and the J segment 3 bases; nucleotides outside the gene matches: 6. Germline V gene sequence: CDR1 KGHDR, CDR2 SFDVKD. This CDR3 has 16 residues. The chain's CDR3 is CATSDSQGWDNQPQHF. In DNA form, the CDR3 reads TGTGCCACCAGTGATTCACAGGGGTGGGACAATCAGCCCCAGCATTTT.

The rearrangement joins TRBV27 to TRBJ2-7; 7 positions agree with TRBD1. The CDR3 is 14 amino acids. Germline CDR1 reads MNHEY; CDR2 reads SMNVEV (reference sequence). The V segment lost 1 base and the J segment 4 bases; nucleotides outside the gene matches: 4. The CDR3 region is CASSLLDRIYEQYF. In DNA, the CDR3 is TGTGCCAGCAGTTTATTGGACAGGATATACGAGCAGTACTTC.

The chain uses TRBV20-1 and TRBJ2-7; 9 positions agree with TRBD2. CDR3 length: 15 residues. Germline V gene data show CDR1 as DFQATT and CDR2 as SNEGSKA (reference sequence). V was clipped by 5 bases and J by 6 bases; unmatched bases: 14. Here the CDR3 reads CSAPDSGLAGSEQYV. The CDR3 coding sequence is TGCAGTGCTCCCGACTCCGGCCTAGCGGGGTCCGAGCAGTACGTC.

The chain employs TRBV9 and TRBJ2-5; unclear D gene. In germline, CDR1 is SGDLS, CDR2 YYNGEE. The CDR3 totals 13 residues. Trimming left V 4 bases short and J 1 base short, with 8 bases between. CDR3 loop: CASSRSPQETQYF. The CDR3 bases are TGTGCCAGCAGCCGGAGTCCCCAAGAGACCCAGTACTTC.

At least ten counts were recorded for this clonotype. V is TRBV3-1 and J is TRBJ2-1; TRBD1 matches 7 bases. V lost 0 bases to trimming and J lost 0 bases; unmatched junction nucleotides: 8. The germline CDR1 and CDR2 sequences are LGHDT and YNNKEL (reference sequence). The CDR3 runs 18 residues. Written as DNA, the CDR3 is TGTGCCAGCAGCCAAGATAAATCGGCAGGGGGCTCCTACAATGAGCAGTTCTTC. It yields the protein CASSQDKSAGGSYNEQFF.

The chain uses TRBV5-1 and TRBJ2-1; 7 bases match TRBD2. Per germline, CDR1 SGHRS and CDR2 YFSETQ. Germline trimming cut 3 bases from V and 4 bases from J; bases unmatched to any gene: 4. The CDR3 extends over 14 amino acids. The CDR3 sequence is CASSSGTMYNEQFF. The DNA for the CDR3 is TGCGCCAGCAGCTCCGGGACTATGTACAATGAGCAGTTCTTC.

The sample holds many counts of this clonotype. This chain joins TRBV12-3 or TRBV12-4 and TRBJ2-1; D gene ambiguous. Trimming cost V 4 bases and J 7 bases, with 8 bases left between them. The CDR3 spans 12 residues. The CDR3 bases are TGTGCCAGCAGTTCCCCAACTAATGAGCAGTTCTTC. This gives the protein CASSSPTNEQFF.

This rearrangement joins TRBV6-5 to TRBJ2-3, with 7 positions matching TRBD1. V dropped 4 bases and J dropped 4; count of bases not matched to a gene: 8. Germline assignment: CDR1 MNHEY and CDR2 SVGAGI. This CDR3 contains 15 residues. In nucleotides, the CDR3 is TGTGCCAGCAGTTCCCTGACAGGGTCGGCAGATACGCAGTATTTT. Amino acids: CASSSLTGSADTQYF.